The present TCR beta chain was sequenced within a study of blood T cell repertoires in COVID-19. Study-wide context: The United States, Italy and Spain provided the acute and convalescent COVID-19 samples. Nucleic acid was either cDNA or gDNA, and it came from T cells, B-cell-depleted T cells, or PBMCs.

CDR1 is SGHTA and CDR2 is FQGNSA in the germline V gene. The germline V and J ends were trimmed by 3 bases and 4 bases, with 15 bases remaining between them. The CDR3 loop spans 15 amino acids. Per the original methods: Researchers report that nucleated cell counts were estimated from reference gene primer amplification. Sequencing was performed with immunoSEQ multiplex PCR; in TCRdb, only in-frame clones are kept and a portion is missing. From that table come the V and J calls and clone size; the DNA was used to work out D and trimming. The table shows 53,000 or so clones, with about 82% occurring only once. This clone was counted once.

The sequencing input was peripheral blood. The sequence came from a man aged 65-85 years with active COVID-19. The chain couples TRBV7-2 to TRBJ1-1, with TRBD1 as a possible D gene (5 bases). The CDR3 protein is CASSFPLGGLTEAFF. The CDR3 region has the DNA TGTGCCAGCAGCTTCCCATTGGGGGGACTCACTGAAGCTTTCTTT.